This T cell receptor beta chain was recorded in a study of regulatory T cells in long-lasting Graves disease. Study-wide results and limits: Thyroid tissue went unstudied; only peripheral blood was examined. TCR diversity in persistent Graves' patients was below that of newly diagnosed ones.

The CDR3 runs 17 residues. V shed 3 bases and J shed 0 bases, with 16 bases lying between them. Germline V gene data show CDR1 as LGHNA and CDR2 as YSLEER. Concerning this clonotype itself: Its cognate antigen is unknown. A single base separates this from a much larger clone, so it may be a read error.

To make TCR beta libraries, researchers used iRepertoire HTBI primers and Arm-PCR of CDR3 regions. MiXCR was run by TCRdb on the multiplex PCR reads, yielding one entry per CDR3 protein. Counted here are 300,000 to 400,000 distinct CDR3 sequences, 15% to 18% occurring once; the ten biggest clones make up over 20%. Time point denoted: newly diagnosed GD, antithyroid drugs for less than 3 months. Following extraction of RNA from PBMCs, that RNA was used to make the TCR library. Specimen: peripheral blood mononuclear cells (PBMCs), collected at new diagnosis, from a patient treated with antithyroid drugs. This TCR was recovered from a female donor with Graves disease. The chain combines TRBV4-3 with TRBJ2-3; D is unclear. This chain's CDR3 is CASSHFVRDTSTDTQYF. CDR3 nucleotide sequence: TGCGCCAGCAGCCATTTCGTGAGAGATACTAGCACAGATACGCAGTATTTT.